These T cell receptor beta chains were read from a single sample in a study of blood T cell repertoires in COVID-19. TCRdb's table, derived via immunoSEQ multiplex PCR, lists solely in-frame clones and lacks some. Of roughly 500,000 clones listed, over 75% are singletons. The sequenced material came from PBMCs or T cells enriched from blood (not recorded which). Receptor source: a woman in her forties who had recovered from COVID-19. The conserved cysteine and the conserved F or W are not part of the CDR3 here.

TRBV7-9,TRBJ2-3,ASSLGRWGGSRDTDTQY
TRBV30,TRBJ2-1,AWSVRGRAREQF
TRBV6-5,TRBJ2-3,ASSLAGSTDTQY
TRBV6-5,TRBJ2-6,ASSYSSRSGANVLT
TRBV19,TRBJ1-3,ASSLDRLNTGNTIY
TRBV4-3,TRBJ2-7,ASSQDYLAGGNSYEQY
TRBV2,TRBJ2-3,ASSELAGGRTDTQY
TRBV6-5,TRBJ2-7,ASIPGSQSGEQY
TRBV11-2,TRBJ1-5,ASSFGSGGNQPQH
TRBV29-1,TRBJ1-2,SVVTGGDYGYT
TRBV19,TRBJ1-1,ASSSLIAF
TRBV7-2,TRBJ1-3,ASSSSDYYSGNTIY